Presented here are 13 T cell receptor beta chains from one specimen sequenced in a study of breast tumors, draining lymph nodes, adjacent tissues. Axillary draining lymph nodes of breast cancer patients supplied the node samples. A single record per CDR3 protein comes from TCRdb applying MiXCR to the multiplex PCR reads. Found here are 200,000 to 250,000 distinct CDR3 sequences, 30% to 35% of them singletons; the top ten hold about 3.9%. Sequencing was carried out using axillary lymph node tissue. Receptors were obtained from a female donor with breast cancer. Some clones in this sample may be carry-over from other donors' samples.

This clonotype is a singleton in its sample. This chain joins TRBV2 and TRBJ2-7; D unresolved. The CDR3 sequence is 12 residues long. The germline V gene encodes CDR1 SNHLY and CDR2 FYNNEI. Trimming pared 6 bases from V and 12 bases from J, leaving 18 bases between. The CDR3: CASSLGNYGRYF. CDR3 sequence (DNA): TGTGCCAGCAGCCTAGGGAACTACGGGCGGTACTTC. Full variable domain (missing parts from reference TRBV2 and TRBJ2-7): EPEVTQTPSHQVTQMGQEVILRCVPISNHLYFYWYRQILGQKVEFLVSFYNNEISEKSEIFDDQFSVERPDGSNFTLKIRSTKLEDSAMYFCASSLGNYGRYFGPGTRLTVT.

This clonotype was counted ten times or more. The V gene is TRBV20-1, the J gene TRBJ2-5, with D perhaps TRBD1 or TRBD2 (5 bases each). The CDR3 is 15 amino acids. The V and J ends lost 3 bases and 3 bases respectively, with 17 bases between them. Germline-derived CDR1 and CDR2 are DFQATT and SNEGSKA (reference sequence). The CDR3 nucleotides read TGCAGTGCTAGGCGGGCAGGGACCGGGAAAGAGACCCAGTACTTC. This translates into CSARRAGTGKETQYF.

This clonotype was observed many times. V usage is TRBV28 and J usage is TRBJ1-2, with D tentatively TRBD1 (5 bases). Germline V gene sequence: CDR1 MDHEN, CDR2 SYDVKM. The CDR3 totals 11 residues. Trimming took 7 bases from V and 11 from J, leaving 14 bases between them. The CDR3 nucleotides read TGTGCCAGCACCCAAGACAGACAATACACCTTC. This translates into CASTQDRQYTF.

In this sample, this clonotype turned up once. The chain recombines TRBV12-3 or TRBV12-4 with TRBJ1-5, with D perhaps matching TRBD1 (6 bases). Trimming left V 5 bases short and J 5 bases short, with 16 bases between. The CDR3 is 15 amino acids. The CDR3 nucleotides are TGTGCCAGCAGTGACTTTAGGGGGGATCATCAGCCCCAGCATTTT. Amino acids: CASSDFRGDHQPQHF.

To note about this clonotype: This may arise from a read error, as a much more abundant clone is one base away. This chain uses TRBV9 with TRBJ2-5, with D unclear. This CDR3 contains 14 residues. The germline V gene encodes CDR1 SGDLS and CDR2 YYNGEE. The CDR3 sequence is CASSLGQTEITQSF. The CDR3 bases are TGTGCCAGCAGCTTAGGGCAAACAGAAATTACCCAGTCCTTC.

The count of this clonotype is one. The rearrangement links TRBV20-1 to TRBJ1-6; D call uncertain. The V end lost 3 bases, the J end lost 7 bases, and 16 bases lay between the germline ends. The CDR3 consists of 15 residues. CDR1 is DFQATT, CDR2 SNEGSKA, per germline (reference sequence). The CDR3 sequence: CSARGQGHRNSPLHF. The CDR3 nucleotides read TGCAGTGCTAGGGGCCAAGGGCATCGGAATTCACCCCTCCACTTT.

In its sample, this clonotype was seen many times. The rearrangement links TRBV6-6 to TRBJ1-2, with TRBD1 as a possible D gene (6 bases). Germline loops: CDR1 MNHNY, CDR2 SVGAGI (reference sequence). The CDR3 contains 12 residues. Trimming removed 7 bases from V and 7 bases from J, with 13 bases in between. The CDR3 loop is CASTYLDSGYTF. The CDR3 bases are TGTGCCAGCACCTACCTGGACAGTGGCTACACCTTC.

In this sample, this clonotype turned up once. The chain links TRBV19 to TRBJ1-5, with 8 nucleotides matching TRBD1. The CDR3 extends over 16 amino acids. The V segment lost 5 bases and the J segment 4 bases; nucleotides outside the gene matches: 10. Looked up from germline, CDR1 is LNHDA and CDR2 is SQIVND (reference sequence). This CDR3 reads CASSFLGQGPNQPQHF. CDR3 nucleotide sequence: TGTGCCAGTAGTTTCCTAGGACAGGGCCCTAATCAGCCCCAGCATTTT.

This clonotype has ten or more counts. This chain joins TRBV11-2 and TRBJ2-1; TRBD1 matches 8 bases. CDR3 size: 12 residues. The J segment lost 10 bases and the V segment lost 2 bases, leaving 1 base of the junction unmatched. CDR1 and CDR2 from the germline V gene are SGHAT and FQNNGV. CDR3 in amino acids: CASSLRTGEQFF. CDR3 DNA: TGTGCCAGCAGCTTAAGGACAGGGGAGCAGTTCTTC. Supplemented by reference TRBV11-2 and TRBJ2-1, the full variable domain reads EAGVAQSPRYKIIEKRQSVAFWCNPISGHATLYWYQQILGQGPKLLIQFQNNGVVDDSQLPKDRFSAERLKGVDSTLKIQPAKLEDSAVYLCASSLRTGEQFFGPGTRLTVL.

V gene TRBV2 combines with J gene TRBJ1-6, with D tentatively TRBD1 (6 bases). V was trimmed by 4 bases and J by 12 bases, leaving 16 bases between them. Per germline, CDR1 SNHLY and CDR2 FYNNEI. This CDR3 spans 14 amino acids. The CDR3 nucleotides read TGTGCCAGCAGTGTGGTCGGGGGGCGCGGACCCCTCCACTTT. Its protein is CASSVVGGRGPLHF.

The chain is built from TRBV6-1 and TRBJ1-4, with D unclear. Between the trimmed V and J ends, which lost 6 bases and 1 base, there was a span of 12 bases. The CDR3 is 15 residues long. Germline CDR1 reads MNHNS; CDR2 reads SASEGT. The CDR3 region is CASSQGGGTNEKLFF. For the CDR3, the DNA is TGTGCCAGCAGCCAAGGTGGCGGAACTAATGAAAAACTGTTTTTT.

This clonotype was recorded at least ten times. The genes are TRBV5-1 and TRBJ2-1; 13 bases line up with TRBD2. This CDR3 spans 15 amino acids. V gave up 4 bases and J gave up 8 bases; unmatched junction bases: 6. Germline V lookup: CDR1 SGHRS, CDR2 YFSETQ. The CDR3 loop reads CASSVGLAGVDEQFF. CDR3 DNA sequence: TGCGCCAGCAGCGTCGGACTAGCGGGAGTTGATGAGCAGTTCTTC.

Comments on this clonotype: Given a much more abundant clone one base away, this may be a read error. This chain joins TRBV14 and TRBJ2-1; D is possibly TRBD2 (5 bases). Germline lookup yields CDR1 SGHDN and CDR2 FVKESK. CDR3 length: 16 residues. The CDR3 protein is CDSSHGGGSAYNEQFF. The CDR3 DNA sequence: TGTGACAGCTCCCACGGAGGAGGTAGCGCCTACAATGAGCAGTTCTTC.